This is a list of T cell receptor beta chains from one sample in a study of T cells in Graves' hyperthyroidism and ophthalmopathy. TCRdb reanalysed the multiplex PCR reads using MiXCR and keeps one entry per CDR3 protein. The sample comprises roughly 570,000 distinct CDR3 sequences, around 16% of which are singletons, and about 7% rests with the top ten. Material for sequencing was blood. Receptors were obtained from a woman aged 25 to 39 with Graves' hyperthyroidism. Each CDR3 is given with its conserved first and last residue. D genes are given only for firm matches. Clone size is shown for a subset of rows, as once, few, many or a class of expanded clone.

CDR3 protein: CASRAAVGTGELFF; CDR3 DNA: TGTGCCAGCAGGGCAGCGGTTGGCACCGGGGAGCTGTTTTTT; D gene: NA; CDR3 length: 14; clone size: NA; J gene: TRBJ2-2; V gene: TRBV27
CDR3 protein: CASSLAPNTGELFF; CDR3 DNA: TGTGCCAGCAGTCTAGCACCTAACACCGGGGAGCTGTTTTTT; D gene: NA; CDR3 length: 14; clone size: many; J gene: TRBJ2-2; V gene: TRBV12-3/TRBV12-4
CDR3 protein: CASSLDRSGMFTGELFF; CDR3 DNA: TGTGCCAGCAGCTTAGATAGGAGCGGGATGTTCACCGGGGAGCTGTTTTTT; D gene: TRBD2; CDR3 length: 17; clone size: few; J gene: TRBJ2-2; V gene: TRBV11-2
CDR3 protein: CASSPRLAGGNEQYF; CDR3 DNA: TGTGCCAGCAGCCCCAGACTAGCGGGAGGGAACGAGCAGTACTTC; D gene: TRBD2; CDR3 length: 15; clone size: many; J gene: TRBJ2-7; V gene: TRBV3-1
CDR3 protein: CASSLGNGYEQYF; CDR3 DNA: TGTGCCAGCAGTTTAGGGAACGGCTACGAGCAGTACTTC; D gene: NA; CDR3 length: 13; clone size: many; J gene: TRBJ2-7; V gene: TRBV28
CDR3 protein: CSAGRTASYTF; CDR3 DNA: TGCAGTGCCGGCCGGACAGCAAGCTACACCTTC; D gene: NA; CDR3 length: 11; clone size: NA; J gene: TRBJ1-2; V gene: TRBV20-1
CDR3 protein: CASSQVWQTYEQYF; CDR3 DNA: TGCGCCAGCAGCCAAGTGTGGCAGACCTACGAGCAGTACTTC; D gene: NA; CDR3 length: 14; clone size: few; J gene: TRBJ2-7; V gene: TRBV4-1
CDR3 protein: CASSSGPGQVFEQYF; CDR3 DNA: TGTGCCAGCAGCTCCGGACCGGGACAGGTCTTTGAGCAGTACTTC; D gene: TRBD1; CDR3 length: 15; clone size: few; J gene: TRBJ2-7; V gene: TRBV7-2
CDR3 protein: CASSYLRTSGYLANTGELFF; CDR3 DNA: TGTGCCAGCAGTTACCTACGGACTAGCGGGTACCTCGCGAACACCGGGGAGCTGTTTTTT; D gene: TRBD2; CDR3 length: 20; clone size: few; J gene: TRBJ2-2; V gene: TRBV6-6
CDR3 protein: CASRLTAFTDTQYF; CDR3 DNA: TGTGCCAGCAGATTGACAGCGTTCACAGATACGCAGTATTTT; D gene: NA; CDR3 length: 14; clone size: NA; J gene: TRBJ2-3; V gene: TRBV6-1